The 18 T cell receptor beta chains reported below all come from one sample, sequenced in a study of patients and donors after allogeneic stem cell transplantation. TCRdb ran MiXCR on the RT-PCR reads and lists one entry per CDR3 protein. The top ten clones hold roughly 7.2% of a sample with approximately 410,000 distinct CDR3 sequences, 16% of them seen once. Sequencing was performed on blood, either unsorted or a sorted T cell fraction (not recorded which). These receptors were taken from a human donor who was either an allogeneic HSCT recipient or a stem cell or donor lymphocyte infusion donor (not recorded which). It is not recorded whose cells these are; they may come from a transplant donor.

A remark on this clonotype: Compared with germline, one end of the junction differs, possibly owing to a read error. The J gene is TRBJ2-7, the V gene TRBV6-6, with TRBD1 identical over 7 bases. The CDR3 sequence is 13 residues long. Germline V gene sequence: CDR1 MNHNY, CDR2 SVGAGI (reference sequence). CDR3 sequence reads: CASSTGQPYAQYF. In DNA form, the CDR3 reads TGTGCCAGCAGCACGGGACAGCCGTACGCGCAGTACTTC.

This clonotype was observed a few times. The V and J genes are TRBV7-9 and TRBJ2-1, with 9 bases matching TRBD2. The CDR3 covers 15 residues. Trimming took 3 bases from V and 7 from J; bases not matched to a gene: 7. Germline CDR1 SEHNR, CDR2 FQNEAQ (reference sequence). For the CDR3, the DNA is TGTGCCAGCAGCTTTTCCGGGACTAGCCAAAATGAGCAGTTCTTC. Translation: CASSFSGTSQNEQFF.

CDR3 in amino acids: CSVETSRRNTEAFF. The CDR3 bases are TGCAGCGTTGAAACCAGTCGGAGGAACACTGAAGCTTTCTTT. The J gene is TRBJ1-1, the V gene TRBV29-1; D gene uncertain. This CDR3 has 14 residues. V lost 2 bases and J 1 base, leaving 11 bases between the germline ends. Germline-derived CDR1 and CDR2 are SQVTM and ANQGSEA.

The V gene is TRBV6-1, the J gene TRBJ1-1; D is undetermined. Trimming took 6 bases from V and 5 from J, leaving 19 bases between them. CDR3 length equals 15 residues. The germline gives CDR1 MNHNS, CDR2 SASEGT. The CDR3 sequence: CASSPKVRGGTEAFF. CDR3 bases: TGTGCCAGCAGCCCAAAGGTTCGGGGTGGGACTGAAGCTTTCTTT.

This clonotype was counted only a few times. This rearrangement joins TRBV30 to TRBJ1-6; possibly TRBD1 for D (6 bases). The germline V gene has CDR1 GTSNPN and CDR2 SVGIG (reference sequence). V lost 5 bases and J lost 9, with 14 bases in between. This CDR3 region has 13 residues. The CDR3 region is CAWVGQPSSPLHF. The CDR3 DNA is TGTGCCTGGGTAGGACAGCCTTCTTCACCCCTCCACTTT.

This clonotype was found a few times. The chain carries TRBV30 and TRBJ2-1, with TRBD2 matching 9 bases. This CDR3 is built from 15 residues. V lost 0 bases and J lost 4; bases outside the gene matches: 4. Germline lookup yields CDR1 GTSNPN and CDR2 SVGIG (reference sequence). The CDR3 reads CAWSVGTSPYNEQFF. The CDR3 DNA reads TGTGCCTGGAGTGTAGGGACTAGCCCATACAATGAGCAGTTCTTC.

The gene calls are TRBV4-3 and TRBJ1-5; no clear D. V was cut by 1 base and J by 0 bases, with 7 bases left in between. This CDR3 region has 15 residues. CDR1 and CDR2 (germline): LGHNA, YSLEER. The CDR3 sequence: CASSQARNSNQPQHF. The CDR3 DNA sequence: TGCGCCAGCAGCCAAGCACGTAATAGCAATCAGCCCCAGCATTTT.

This clonotype was seen a handful of times. The CDR3 DNA sequence: TGTGCCAGCAGCTCCATGAGGGGGGTCTACAATGAGCAGTTCTTC. As protein: CASSSMRGVYNEQFF. V usage is TRBV11-3 and J usage is TRBJ2-1; the D call may be TRBD1 or TRBD2 (6 bases each). Germline loops: CDR1 SGHNT, CDR2 YENEEA. This CDR3 has 15 residues. V shed 4 bases and J shed 3 bases, with 13 bases lying between them.

The V gene is TRBV20-1, the J gene TRBJ1-6, with TRBD1 as a possible D gene (6 bases). The ends were cut back, 6 bases at V and 15 bases at J, with 18 bases in the middle. Germline CDR1 DFQATT, CDR2 SNEGSKA (reference sequence). This CDR3 spans 12 amino acids. This CDR3 reads CSALDSARVLHF. The CDR3 DNA reads as TGCAGTGCCCTGGACAGCGCGCGGGTCCTCCACTTT.

The chain couples TRBV7-3 to TRBJ2-3, with 8 bases matching TRBD2. CDR3 length: 16 residues. Germline V gene lookup returns CDR1 SGHTA and CDR2 FQGTGA. The trim removed 3 bases at V and 4 bases at J, leaving 9 bases unmatched. The CDR3 is CASSFAGTRSSDTQYF. The CDR3 DNA reads as TGTGCCAGCAGCTTTGCCGGGACTAGGAGCTCAGATACGCAGTATTTT.

The rearrangement joins TRBV10-3 to TRBJ1-1; 8 nucleotides agree with TRBD1. Germline V gives CDR1 ENHRY, CDR2 SYGVKD. J was trimmed by 1 base and V by 4 bases; bases with no gene match: 5. The CDR3 covers 15 residues. In DNA form, the CDR3 reads TGTGCCATCAGTGCGGACAGGGTGGGGAACACTGAAGCTTTCTTT. This translates into CAISADRVGNTEAFF.

This clonotype was picked up a small number of times. The rearrangement joins TRBV11-2 to TRBJ2-3; D may be TRBD2 (5 bases). Trimming stripped 4 bases from V and 4 bases from J, with 12 bases between. Germline V gene sequence: CDR1 SGHAT, CDR2 FQNNGV. The CDR3 sequence is 14 residues long. CDR3 loop: CASSSIQRPDTQYF. The CDR3 coding sequence is TGTGCCAGCAGCTCCATACAGCGGCCAGATACGCAGTATTTT.

In this sample, this clonotype turned up many times. CDR3 DNA: TGTGCCAGCAGCTTAGTGGGGCTAGCGGGGCCCTACAATGAGCAGTTCTTC. It encodes CASSLVGLAGPYNEQFF. The chain joins TRBV7-8 to TRBJ2-1; 9 positions match TRBD2. Germline CDR1 and CDR2: SGHVS and FQNEAQ. The CDR3 is made up of 17 amino acids. J gave up 2 bases and V 1 base, and 6 bases lay outside the gene matches.

The chain couples TRBV20-1 to TRBJ2-5; D is ambiguous. Looked up from germline, CDR1 is DFQATT and CDR2 is SNEGSKA (reference sequence). Deletions cut 0 bases from V and 1 base from J, with 6 bases between. CDR3 length: 13 residues. The CDR3 DNA follows: TGCAGTGCTAGAGAGGCCTTCCAAGAGACCCAGTACTTC. Protein: CSAREAFQETQYF.

The CDR3 DNA reads TGTGCCAGCAGCCAAGAATTAAATTTCCCGCAGGGCGAGACCCAGTACTTC. It codes for CASSQELNFPQGETQYF. The chain recombines TRBV3-1 with TRBJ2-5; possibly TRBD1 for D (5 bases). V lost 0 bases and J lost 5, with 19 bases in between. Germline CDR1 reads LGHDT; CDR2 reads YNNKEL (reference sequence). This CDR3 comprises 17 residues.

This sequence joins TRBV6-1 and TRBJ2-7; 7 nucleotides align to TRBD2. Germline CDR1 and CDR2: MNHNS and SASEGT. This CDR3 is built from 15 residues. Trimming at V came to 5 bases and at J to 0 bases, leaving 7 bases not matched to a gene. CDR3 sequence (DNA): TGTGCCAGCAGTCCGAGCGGGATTACCTCCTACGAGCAGTACTTC. It is translated as CASSPSGITSYEQYF.

This clonotype was seen just once. This chain links TRBV9 with TRBJ2-1; D is unclear. Deletions cut 2 bases from V and 5 bases from J, with 5 bases between. CDR1 and CDR2 (germline): SGDLS, YYNGEE. There are 12 residues in the CDR3. CDR3 DNA: TGTGCCAGCAGCGTGTTAGACAATGAGCAGTTCTTC. Translating gives CASSVLDNEQFF.

This chain joins TRBV6-2 or TRBV6-3 and TRBJ2-1; no definite D call. The germline CDR1 and CDR2 sequences are MNHEY and SVGEGT. Trimming took 6 bases from V and 2 from J, leaving 20 bases between them. The CDR3 extends over 17 amino acids. This chain's CDR3 is CASSRSVDLITYNEQFF. CDR3 DNA sequence: TGTGCCAGCAGCCGAAGTGTGGACCTAATTACCTACAATGAGCAGTTCTTC.